A single T cell receptor (beta chain) is shown here with its context. As yet, its antigen is unknown. UMI-labeled TRB cDNA libraries were prepared by 5' RACE. TCRdb re-analyzed the 5' RACE reads; it lists each CDR3 protein once, without DNA. This sample contains some 25,000 distinct CDR3 sequences. This entry is derived from a study of CXCR3-negative and CXCR3-positive naive CD8 T cells. Study findings and constraints: Both of the naive subsets showed about the same high diversity, but memory CD8+ cells had much less. Comparison of naive CXCR3-negative and CXCR3-positive cells revealed similar TRBV-TRBJ usage, while memory cells differed.

Looked up from germline, CDR1 is DFQATT and CDR2 is SNEGSKA (reference sequence). CDR3 length: 14 amino acids. A CD45RO-CCR7+CD27+CD95- profile was what naive CD8+ T cells displayed. Sequenced input: naive CXCR3- CD8+ T cells from blood. Subset defined: CD45RO-CCR7+CD27+CD95- naive CD8+ T cells lacking CXCR3 (TNR3-). The chain couples TRBV20-1 to TRBJ2-7. This TCR came from a human donor in good health. Some clones in this sample may be carry-over from other donors' samples. CDR3 in amino acids: CSARGQEFSYEQYF.